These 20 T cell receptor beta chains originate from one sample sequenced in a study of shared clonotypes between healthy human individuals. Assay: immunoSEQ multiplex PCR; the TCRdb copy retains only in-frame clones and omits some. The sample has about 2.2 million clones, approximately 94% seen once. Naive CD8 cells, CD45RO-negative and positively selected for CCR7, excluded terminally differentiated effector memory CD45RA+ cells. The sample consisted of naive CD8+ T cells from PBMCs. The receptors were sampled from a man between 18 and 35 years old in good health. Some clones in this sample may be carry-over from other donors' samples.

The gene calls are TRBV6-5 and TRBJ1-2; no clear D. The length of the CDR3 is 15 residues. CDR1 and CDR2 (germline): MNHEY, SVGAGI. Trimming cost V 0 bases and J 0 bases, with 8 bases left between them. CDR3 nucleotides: TGTGCCAGCAGTTACTCGGAGGGTTCTAACTATGGCTACACCTTC. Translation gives CASSYSEGSNYGYTF.

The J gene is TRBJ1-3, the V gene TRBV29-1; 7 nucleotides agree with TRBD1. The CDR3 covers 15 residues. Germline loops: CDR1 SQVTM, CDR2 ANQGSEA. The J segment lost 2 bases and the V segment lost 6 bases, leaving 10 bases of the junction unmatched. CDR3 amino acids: CSVLDDRVAGNTIYF. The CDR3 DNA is TGCAGCGTGCTCGACGACAGGGTCGCTGGAAACACCATATATTTT.

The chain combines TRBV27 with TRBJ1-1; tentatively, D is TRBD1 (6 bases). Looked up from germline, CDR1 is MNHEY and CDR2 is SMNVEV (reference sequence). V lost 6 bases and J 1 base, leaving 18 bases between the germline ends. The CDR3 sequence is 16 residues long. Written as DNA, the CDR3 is TGTGCCAGCAGCCCCGACGGGGGCGTCGGGAACACTGAAGCTTTCTTT. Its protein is CASSPDGGVGNTEAFF.

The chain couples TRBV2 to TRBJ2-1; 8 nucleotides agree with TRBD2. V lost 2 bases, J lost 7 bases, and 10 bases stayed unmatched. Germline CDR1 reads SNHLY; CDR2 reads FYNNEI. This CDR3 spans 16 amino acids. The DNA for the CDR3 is TGTGCCAGCAGTGAACGTATTAGCGGGATAGTAAATGAGCAGTTCTTC. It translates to CASSERISGIVNEQFF.

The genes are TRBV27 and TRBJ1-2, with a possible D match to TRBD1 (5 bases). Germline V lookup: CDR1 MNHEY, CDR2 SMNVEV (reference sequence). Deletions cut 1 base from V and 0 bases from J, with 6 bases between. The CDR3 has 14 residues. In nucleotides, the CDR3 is TGTGCCAGCAGTTTATTGGGGGCTAACTATGGCTACACCTTC. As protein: CASSLLGANYGYTF.

The CDR3 DNA is TGTGCCAGCAGTGAGGGCAGTTTCTATGGCTACACCTTC. This gives the protein CASSEGSFYGYTF. The chain links TRBV28 to TRBJ1-2, with D uncertain. The CDR3 contains 13 residues. CDR1 is MDHEN and CDR2 is SYDVKM in the germline V gene. With 5 bases removed from V and 4 bases from J, the gap between germline ends came to 11 bases.

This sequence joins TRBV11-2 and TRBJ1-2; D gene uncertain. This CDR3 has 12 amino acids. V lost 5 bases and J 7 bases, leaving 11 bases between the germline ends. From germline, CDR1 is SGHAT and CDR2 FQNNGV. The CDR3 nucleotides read TGTGCCAGCAGCCGCTGGCTCCGTGGCTACACCTTC. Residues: CASSRWLRGYTF.

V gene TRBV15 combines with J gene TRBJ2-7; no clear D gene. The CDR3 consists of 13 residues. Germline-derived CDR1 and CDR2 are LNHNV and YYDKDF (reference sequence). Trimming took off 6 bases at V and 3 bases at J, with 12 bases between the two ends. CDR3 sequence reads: CATRSSASYEQYF. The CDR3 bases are TGTGCCACCAGGTCATCGGCTAGCTACGAGCAGTACTTC.

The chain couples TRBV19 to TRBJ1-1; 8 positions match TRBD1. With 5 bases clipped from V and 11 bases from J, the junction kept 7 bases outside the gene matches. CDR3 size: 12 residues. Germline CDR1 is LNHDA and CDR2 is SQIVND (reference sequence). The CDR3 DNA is TGTGCCAGTAGTTTGGCAGGGGGCGACGCTTTCTTT. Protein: CASSLAGGDAFF.

The CDR3 DNA is TGTGCCAGCAGCGCCTATTCGGACAGGGGGTTAAACTCTGGGGCCAACGTCCTGACTTTC. It yields the protein CASSAYSDRGLNSGANVLTF. The chain couples TRBV9 to TRBJ2-6; 10 positions agree with TRBD1. Germline V CDR1 and CDR2: SGDLS, YYNGEE. This CDR3 has 20 amino acids. The V and J ends lost 3 bases and 0 bases, in that order; junction bases with no gene match: 12.

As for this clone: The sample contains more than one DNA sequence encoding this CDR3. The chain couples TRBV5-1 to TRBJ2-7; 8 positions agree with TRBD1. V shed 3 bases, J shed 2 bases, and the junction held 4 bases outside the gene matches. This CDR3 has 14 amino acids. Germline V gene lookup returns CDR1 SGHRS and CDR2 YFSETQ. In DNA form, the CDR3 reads TGCGCCAGCAGCTGGGGGACAGGAACCTACGAGCAGTACTTC. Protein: CASSWGTGTYEQYF. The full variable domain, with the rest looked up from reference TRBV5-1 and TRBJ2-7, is KAGVTQTPRYLIKTRGQQVTLSCSPISGHRSVSWYQQTPGQGLQFLFEYFSETQRNKGNFPGRFSGRQFSNSRSEMNVSTLELGDSALYLCASSWGTGTYEQYFGPGTRLTVT.

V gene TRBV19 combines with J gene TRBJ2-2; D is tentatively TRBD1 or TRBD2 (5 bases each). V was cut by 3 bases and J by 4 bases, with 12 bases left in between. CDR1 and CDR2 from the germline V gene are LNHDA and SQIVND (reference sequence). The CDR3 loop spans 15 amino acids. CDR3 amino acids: CASSISAGTTGELFF. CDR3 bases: TGTGCCAGTAGTATCTCGGCAGGGACCACCGGGGAGCTGTTTTTT.

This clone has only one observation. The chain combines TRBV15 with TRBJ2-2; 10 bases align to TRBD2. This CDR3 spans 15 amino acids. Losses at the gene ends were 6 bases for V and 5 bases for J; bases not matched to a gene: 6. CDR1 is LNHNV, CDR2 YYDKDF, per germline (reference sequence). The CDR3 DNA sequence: TGTGCCACCAGAGCGGGAGGGCCAGTAACCGGGGAGCTGTTTTTT. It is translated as CATRAGGPVTGELFF.

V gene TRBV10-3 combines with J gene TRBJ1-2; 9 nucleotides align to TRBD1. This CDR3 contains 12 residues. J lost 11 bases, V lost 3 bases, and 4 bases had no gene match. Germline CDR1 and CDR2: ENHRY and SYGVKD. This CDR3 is CAISDAGQGYTF. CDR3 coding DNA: TGTGCCATCAGTGACGCGGGACAGGGTTACACCTTC.

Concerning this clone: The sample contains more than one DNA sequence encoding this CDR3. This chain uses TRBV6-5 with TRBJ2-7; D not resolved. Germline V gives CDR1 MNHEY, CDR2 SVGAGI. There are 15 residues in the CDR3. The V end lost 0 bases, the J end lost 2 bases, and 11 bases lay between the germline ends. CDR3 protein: CASSYSTGSPYEQYF. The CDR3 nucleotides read TGTGCCAGCAGTTACTCGACGGGCAGCCCCTACGAGCAGTACTTC.

As DNA, the CDR3 is TGTGCCAGCAGACCCCGGACAGGGGGATTACGGGAGACTGAAGCTTTCTTT. Its translation is CASRPRTGGLRETEAFF. The rearrangement joins TRBV28 to TRBJ1-1; 10 bases are a match to TRBD1. CDR1 is MDHEN, CDR2 SYDVKM, per germline. V dropped 6 bases and J dropped 5; count of bases not matched to a gene: 15. CDR3 length: 17 residues.

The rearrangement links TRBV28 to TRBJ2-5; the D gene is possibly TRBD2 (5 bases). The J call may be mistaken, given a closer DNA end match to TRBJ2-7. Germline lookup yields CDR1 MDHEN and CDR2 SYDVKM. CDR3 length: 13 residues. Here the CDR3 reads CASSLAGTYEQYF. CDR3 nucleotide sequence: TGTGCCAGCAGTTTAGCCGGGACCTACGAGCAGTACTTC.

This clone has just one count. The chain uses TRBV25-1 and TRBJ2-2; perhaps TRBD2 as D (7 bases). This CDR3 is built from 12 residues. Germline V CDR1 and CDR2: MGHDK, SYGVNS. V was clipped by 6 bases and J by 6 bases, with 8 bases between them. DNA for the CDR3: TGTGCCAGCAGAGGGGGGGCCGGGGAGCTGTTTTTT. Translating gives CASRGGAGELFF.

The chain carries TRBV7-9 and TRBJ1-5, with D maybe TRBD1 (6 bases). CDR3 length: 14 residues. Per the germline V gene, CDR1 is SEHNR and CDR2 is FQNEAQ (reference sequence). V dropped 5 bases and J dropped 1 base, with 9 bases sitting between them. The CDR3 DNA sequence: TGTGCCAGCAGCCCCCAGGGGAGCAATCAGCCCCAGCATTTT. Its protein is CASSPQGSNQPQHF.

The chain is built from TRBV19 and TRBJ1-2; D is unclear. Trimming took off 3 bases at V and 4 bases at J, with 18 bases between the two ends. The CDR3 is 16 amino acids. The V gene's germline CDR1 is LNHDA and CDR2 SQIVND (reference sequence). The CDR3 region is CASSISGTYNLYGYTF. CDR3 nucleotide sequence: TGTGCCAGTAGTATTTCAGGAACGTACAACCTCTATGGCTACACCTTC.